The 22 T cell receptor beta chains below come from one sample, sequenced in a study of shared clonotypes between healthy human individuals. Profiled with immunoSEQ multiplex PCR; TCRdb holds only in-frame clones, not every one. Found here are around 2.1 million clones, under 97% of them singletons; the top ten hold less than 0.15%. The sequencing input was naive CD4+ T cells sorted from blood. Specified subset: CD45RA+ positively selected. Receptors were obtained from a man younger than 30 in good health.

The CDR3 bases are TGTGCCAGCAGCTTAACGGGGGTTATGGGCACAGATACGCAGTATTTT. Protein product: CASSLTGVMGTDTQYF. V gene TRBV7-9 combines with J gene TRBJ2-3, with D perhaps TRBD2 (6 bases). The CDR3 spans 16 residues. Trimming took off 2 bases at V and 1 base at J, with 13 bases between the two ends. Germline V gene lookup returns CDR1 SEHNR and CDR2 FQNEAQ (reference sequence).

The chain couples TRBV5-1 to TRBJ2-7, with TRBD2 matching over 9 bases. The V gene end was trimmed by 3 bases and the J gene end by 4 bases; junction bases not matched to a gene: 8. In germline, CDR1 is SGHRS, CDR2 YFSETQ. The CDR3 contains 15 residues. The CDR3: CASSSLAGEIYEQYF. The CDR3 DNA follows: TGCGCCAGCAGCTCATTAGCGGGAGAGATATACGAGCAGTACTTC. The full variable domain, in which reference TRBV5-1 and TRBJ2-7 provide the parts outside the CDR3, is KAGVTQTPRYLIKTRGQQVTLSCSPISGHRSVSWYQQTPGQGLQFLFEYFSETQRNKGNFPGRFSGRQFSNSRSEMNVSTLELGDSALYLCASSSLAGEIYEQYFGPGTRLTVT.

Note on this clone: This sample also contains other DNA sequences that code for the same CDR3. This chain uses TRBV6-5 with TRBJ2-5; no definite D call. Per the germline V gene, CDR1 is MNHEY and CDR2 is SVGAGI. The CDR3 extends over 12 amino acids. Trimming removed 0 bases at V and 5 bases at J, with 4 bases between. The chain's CDR3 is CASSYSRETQYF. CDR3 bases: TGTGCCAGCAGTTACTCGCGGGAGACCCAGTACTTC.

This rearrangement joins TRBV19 to TRBJ1-2, with TRBD1 as a possible D gene (5 bases). This CDR3 has 14 amino acids. V gave up 8 bases and J gave up 4 bases, with 17 bases separating them. Germline loops: CDR1 LNHDA, CDR2 SQIVND (reference sequence). The CDR3 nucleotides are TGTGCCAGTTCCGGGTCGGGGGAGTCCTATGGCTACACCTTC. Translating gives CASSGSGESYGYTF.

This chain joins TRBV18 and TRBJ1-5; D may be TRBD1 (5 bases). The germline V and J ends were trimmed by 3 bases and 0 bases, with 9 bases remaining between them. The germline V gene encodes CDR1 KGHSH and CDR2 LQKENI. The CDR3 length is 15 residues. In DNA form, the CDR3 reads TGTGCCAGCTCACCGGGGACCTATAGCAATCAGCCCCAGCATTTT. Encoded protein: CASSPGTYSNQPQHF.

With regard to this clone: Other DNA sequences in the same sample also yield this CDR3. The rearrangement links TRBV7-6 to TRBJ1-6; D ambiguous. Per germline, CDR1 SGHVS and CDR2 FNYEAQ. The CDR3 length is 13 residues. V was pared by 0 bases and J by 7 bases, with 4 bases between. The CDR3 reads CASSLARNSPLHF. Here the CDR3 DNA reads TGTGCCAGCAGCTTAGCGCGGAATTCACCCCTCCACTTT.

This sequence joins TRBV7-2 and TRBJ1-1; perhaps TRBD1 as D (5 bases). In germline, CDR1 is SGHTA, CDR2 FQGNSA. V was shortened by 2 bases and J by 1 base, with 14 bases between the two germline ends. The CDR3 covers 16 residues. The CDR3 sequence is CASSLMLGRSNTEAFF. DNA for the CDR3: TGTGCCAGCAGCTTAATGCTGGGGCGATCGAACACTGAAGCTTTCTTT.

The rearrangement joins TRBV6-6 to TRBJ1-4; no definite D call. The ends were cut back, 6 bases at V and 8 bases at J, with 7 bases in the middle. The CDR3 runs to 11 residues. Germline V gene data show CDR1 as MNHNY and CDR2 as SVGAGI (reference sequence). CDR3 nucleotide sequence: TGTGCCAGCAGCCTGGGGGAAAAACTGTTTTTT. Its translation is CASSLGEKLFF.

The rearrangement links TRBV28 to TRBJ1-3; the D is unclear. The CDR3 extends over 13 amino acids. Germline lookup yields CDR1 MDHEN and CDR2 SYDVKM. Trimming left V 7 bases short and J 4 bases short, with 11 bases between. Here the CDR3 DNA reads TGTGCCAGCATCATAACGGGGGGAAACACCATATATTTT. Translation gives CASIITGGNTIYF.

The chain uses TRBV7-9 and TRBJ1-2, with 9 bases aligning to TRBD1. This CDR3 comprises 14 residues. Trimming cost V 4 bases and J 4 bases; bases outside gene matches: 4. Germline values: CDR1 SEHNR, CDR2 FQNEAQ (reference sequence). The chain's CDR3 is CASSSDRGSYGYTF. The DNA of the CDR3 is TGTGCCAGCAGCTCGGACAGGGGAAGCTATGGCTACACCTTC. The full variable domain, rest sourced from reference TRBV7-9 and TRBJ1-2, is DTGVSQNPRHKITKRGQNVTFRCDPISEHNRLYWYRQTLGQGPEFLTYFQNEAQLEKSRLLSDRFSAERPKGSFSTLEIQRTEQGDSAMYLCASSSDRGSYGYTFGSGTRLTVV.

The chain is built from TRBV11-2 and TRBJ1-2, with 7 bases identical to TRBD1. Germline V gene lookup returns CDR1 SGHAT and CDR2 FQNNGV. The CDR3 runs to 14 residues. The V gene end was trimmed by 2 bases and the J gene end by 4 bases; junction bases not matched to a gene: 4. The CDR3 loop is CASSLTQGVYGYTF. In DNA, the CDR3 is TGTGCCAGCAGCTTAACGCAGGGGGTCTATGGCTACACCTTC.

This sequence joins TRBV7-6 and TRBJ2-6; D uncertain. CDR3 length equals 18 residues. Germline CDR1 reads SGHVS; CDR2 reads FNYEAQ. Trimming left V 5 bases short and J 0 bases short, with 17 bases between. The CDR3 DNA follows: TGTGCCAGCAGCCTATGGACCGGCCCGATCTCTGGGGCCAACGTCCTGACTTTC. Its translation: CASSLWTGPISGANVLTF.

The chain employs TRBV6-1 and TRBJ1-1, with TRBD1 matching over 8 bases. Germline V gene sequence: CDR1 MNHNS, CDR2 SASEGT. The CDR3 runs to 14 residues. The ends lost 4 bases at V and 4 bases at J; junction bases unmatched: 5. The CDR3 DNA follows: TGTGCCAGCAGTGCTCAGGGGGCCGTCACTGAAGCTTTCTTT. It yields the protein CASSAQGAVTEAFF.

V gene TRBV11-2 combines with J gene TRBJ1-1; 8 nucleotides match TRBD1. This CDR3 comprises 14 residues. Germline trimming cut 5 bases from V and 4 bases from J; bases unmatched to any gene: 6. Germline V lookup: CDR1 SGHAT, CDR2 FQNNGV. The CDR3 region is CASSPQGAITEAFF. CDR3 nucleotides: TGTGCCAGCAGCCCTCAGGGGGCGATCACTGAAGCTTTCTTT.

V gene TRBV11-2 combines with J gene TRBJ2-1; D is uncertain. The V and J ends lost 5 bases and 5 bases respectively, with 4 bases between them. The CDR3 is made up of 11 amino acids. Per the germline V gene, CDR1 is SGHAT and CDR2 is FQNNGV. CDR3 region: CASSRDNEQFF. Here the CDR3 DNA reads TGTGCCAGCAGCCGAGACAATGAGCAGTTCTTC.

V and J are TRBV9 and TRBJ2-1; 8 positions match TRBD2. The CDR3 is 15 amino acids. V lost 0 bases, J lost 8 bases, and 7 bases stayed unmatched. CDR1 is SGDLS, CDR2 YYNGEE, per germline. The CDR3 DNA reads as TGTGCCAGCAGCGTAGCGGGAGGGCCTTTCGATGAGCAGTTCTTC. Its protein product is CASSVAGGPFDEQFF.

The V call is TRBV18, the J call TRBJ2-3, with D hard to call. V lost 3 bases to trimming and J lost 2 bases, with 12 bases between them. Germline assignment: CDR1 KGHSH and CDR2 LQKENI. This CDR3 is 15 amino acids long. CDR3 bases: TGTGCCAGCTCACCCTACACGGGTACCACAGATACGCAGTATTTT. Its protein is CASSPYTGTTDTQYF.

V usage is TRBV2 and J usage is TRBJ1-3; 9 nucleotides agree with TRBD1. CDR1 SNHLY and CDR2 FYNNEI come from the germline V gene. CDR3 length equals 17 residues. V was pared by 7 bases and J by 2 bases, with 12 bases of the junction left unmatched. The CDR3 loop reads CASTRDRAFQTGNTIYF. CDR3 in DNA: TGTGCCAGCACCCGGGACAGGGCTTTCCAAACTGGAAACACCATATATTTT.

V gene TRBV6-1 combines with J gene TRBJ1-5; 7 nucleotides line up with TRBD1. The CDR3 covers 12 residues. CDR1 MNHNS and CDR2 SASEGT come from the germline V gene. The V segment lost 4 bases and the J segment 9 bases; nucleotides outside the gene matches: 3. CDR3 bases: TGTGCCAGCAGTGGACAGGGAGGGCCCCAGCATTTT. Translating it yields CASSGQGGPQHF.

The chain employs TRBV16 and TRBJ1-6; 8 bases match TRBD1. The junction had 6 bases not matched to a gene; V was cut back by 0 bases and J by 8 bases. This CDR3 comprises 16 residues. Per germline, CDR1 KGHSY and CDR2 FQNENV. CDR3 region: CASSQSIYRGDSPLHF. Written as DNA, the CDR3 is TGTGCCAGCAGCCAATCGATTTACAGGGGGGATTCACCCCTCCACTTT.

The chain combines TRBV5-1 with TRBJ1-1; D remains unclear. Germline values: CDR1 SGHRS, CDR2 YFSETQ. The CDR3 is made up of 15 amino acids. The V end was cut by 2 bases, the J end by 1 base, with 12 bases between. In DNA, the CDR3 is TGCGCCAGCAGCTTAGTCCTCCGCCCGAACACTGAAGCTTTCTTT. It encodes CASSLVLRPNTEAFF. Combining the CDR3 with reference TRBV5-1 and TRBJ1-1 gives the whole variable domain KAGVTQTPRYLIKTRGQQVTLSCSPISGHRSVSWYQQTPGQGLQFLFEYFSETQRNKGNFPGRFSGRQFSNSRSEMNVSTLELGDSALYLCASSLVLRPNTEAFFGQGTRLTVV.

The rearrangement joins TRBV6-5 to TRBJ1-1; 8 bases agree with TRBD1. This CDR3 has 15 residues. CDR1 is MNHEY, CDR2 SVGAGI, per germline. V shed 4 bases, J shed 10 bases, and the junction held 14 bases outside the gene matches. Here the CDR3 DNA reads TGTGCCAGCAGTTCCCTCCGGGGCAGGGGGCTTGCAGCTTTCTTT. Its translation is CASSSLRGRGLAAFF.